The following is a T cell receptor (beta chain) sequence with its context. Its antigen is not identified. Germline assignment: CDR1 KGHSH and CDR2 LQKENI. The V gene end was trimmed by 3 bases and the J gene end by 6 bases; junction bases not matched to a gene: 6. CDR3 length equals 15 residues. The run depth of the assay was deep. Some clones are missing from TCRdb's copy, which holds only in-frame ones; the method was immunoSEQ multiplex PCR. The sample lists 2 million to 3 million clones; 80% to 95% were seen once. The sample belongs to a study of shared clonotypes between healthy human individuals. Study information: Each donor's CD4 naive and CD4 memory cells filled three plates apiece, CD8 naive two, and CD8 memory one. Study outcomes and limitations: Naive subsets usually exceeded memory subsets in estimated richness. Clonotype sharing across donors was expected to vary with sequencing depth.

The sequenced sample was naive CD4+ T cells from PBMCs. Subset described: CD45RA+ positively selected. The TCR sequence derives from a young man in good health. Some clones in this sample may be carry-over from other donors' samples. J is TRBJ1-5 and V is TRBV18, with TRBD1 matching over 9 bases. The CDR3 nucleotides read TGTGCCAGCTCACCGCTCGGGACAGGGACTCAGCCCCAGCATTTT. It codes for CASSPLGTGTQPQHF. Full variable domain (rest looked up from reference TRBV18 and TRBJ1-5): NAGVMQNPRHLVRRRGQEARLRCSPMKGHSHVYWYRQLPEEGLKFMVYLQKENIIDESGMPKERFSAEFPKEGPSILRIQQVVRGDSAAYFCASSPLGTGTQPQHFGDGTRLSIL.